This T cell receptor beta chain came from a study of Graves' ophthalmopathy and Graves' hyperthyroidism listed by TCRdb under 2018. A note on the overall study: Peripheral blood samples were taken at the time of initial diagnosis, before any treatment was given. The study used signatures of the TCR beta repertoire to tell Graves' ophthalmopathy apart from Graves' hyperthyroidism and to predict which patients would progress to ophthalmopathy. The 100 discovery patients were randomly split 7:3 into training and test sets. An independent validation cohort was composed of around 19 hyperthyroidism patients and 17 patients who later progressed from hyperthyroidism to ophthalmopathy. Following sampling, methimazole starting at 30 mg daily was administered to hyperthyroidism patients, and high-dose intravenous methylprednisolone was administered to ophthalmopathy patients. To explore V-J signatures distinguishing ophthalmopathy from hyperthyroidism, a discovery set of 100 patients (about 41 ophthalmopathy, over 55 stable hyperthyroidism) was enrolled. In several hyperthyroidism patients, the T-cell repertoire of thyroid tissue was compared with the T-cell repertoire of blood. In total, 135 blood samples were TCR-sequenced: 40 to 45 ophthalmopathy, some 75 hyperthyroidism and approximately 17 hyperthyroidism-to-ophthalmopathy patients. The paper's findings and limits, for the study overall: Among expanded thyroid clonotypes with frequency above 0.001, most also showed up in blood, which suggests that blood repertoires may reflect the thyroid immune response. No statistical method was used to predetermine the sample size, and group allocation was not hidden from the investigators. In validation, the model predicted ophthalmopathy progression with nearly 71% sensitivity and approximately 78% specificity; approximately 12 predicted patients were CT-confirmed with GO in a median of roughly 6.8 months. In cross-validation, the 13-signature model distinguished ophthalmopathy from stable hyperthyroidism with nearly 90% sensitivity and about 81% specificity, while in the test set the corresponding values were approximately 79% and 70%.

TCR beta CDR3 regions were amplified from RNA transcripts for repertoire sequencing. The first round was an RT-PCR using HTBI primers with the Qiagen OneStep RT-PCR kit, and this first round was followed by a second-round multiplex PCR, then size selection and purification. The libraries underwent paired-end sequencing with 100 bp reads on an Illumina HiSeq2000. As for how the authors treated the data: SOAPnuke was used to process the reads, throwing out any read that had adapters, had uncalled bases, had a mean Phred below 15, or lacked an exact constant-primer or identifier match. High-quality paired reads were merged with COPE v1.2.5. Each unique nucleotide sequence was defined as a clonotype, and clonotypes were aligned to IMGT TRB V, D and J references with MiTCR v1.1. The analysis was limited to V-J combinations with a frequency above 0.0001, which together covered over 98% of repertoires. A TCR clonal expansion and chaos score per V-J combination was defined as the ratio of F50 clonal expansion to chaos observed in the TCRdist matrix. Features were reduced by Welch's t-statistics and random forest to more than 10 V-J combinations, which fed a naive Bayes classifier. The similarity between thyroid and blood repertoires was quantified using the Morisita-Horn index. The public reads were reprocessed in TCRdb via fastp at Q25 and MiXCR, keeping in-frame beta chains. Records with the same CDR3 protein are collapsed into one entry carrying the most frequent genes and DNA. Clone size and V and J calls follow TCRdb, not the original study. Recorded for this sample are 150,000 to 200,000 distinct CDR3 sequences; around two fifths of them occurred a single time. The ten top clones hold roughly 8.9% of the sample.

Ophthalmopathy patients were characterized by moderately to severely active disease, a Clinical Activity Score of at least 3, a NOSPECS grade of at least 4, and a disease duration under 3 months. Anyone with other autoimmune diseases, uncontrolled infections, pregnancy or lactation was excluded from the study. Clinical symptoms, serum thyroxine, TRAb, thyroid ultrasound and orbital computed tomography formed the basis of the diagnosis. Ficoll-Paque density gradient centrifugation was used to isolate PBMCs from around 10 ml of fresh peripheral blood. Total RNA was extracted using Trizol reagent, and RNA quality was checked on an Agilent 2100 Bioanalyzer. This clonotype was seen ten or more times. Its cognate antigen has yet to be identified. No clone much larger than this one lies a single base away; base qualities are absent. V gives up 2 bases and J gives up 4 bases, and the segment between their germline ends measures 9 bases. CDR1 MNHNS and CDR2 SASEGT are derived from the germline V gene. Its CDR3 holds 13 amino acids, cysteine through phenylalanine. Of all the DNA, just the CDR3 is kept, 39 bases in frame from base 1.

The V gene is TRBV6-1 and the J gene is TRBJ2-7, with no confidently assigned D gene. Sequenced sample: peripheral blood. This receptor was taken from a man aged 30 to 45 with Graves' ophthalmopathy. Donor details come from another sample of the same person, matched by shared clones. The CDR3 here reads CASSESRFYEQYF. The sequenced DNA is TGTGCCAGCAGTGAATCAAGGTTTTACGAGCAGTACTTC.